This TCR beta chain was profiled in a study of blood T cell repertoires in COVID-19. Study-level background: Samples came from the United States, Italy and Spain, spanning acute and convalescent COVID-19. PBMCs, B-cell-depleted T cells, or T cells were the source of the cDNA or gDNA that made up the material.

Per the original data handling: Amplification of reference gene primers provided the estimated nucleated cell counts. Measured with immunoSEQ multiplex PCR; TCRdb has only the in-frame clones, and not every one. The V and J calls and clone size are taken from that table; D and trimming were inferred from the DNA. Among 250,000 to 300,000 clones listed, around 90% were seen once. Trimming shortened V by 3 bases and J by 6 bases, and 17 bases separated the two germline ends. This CDR3 has 15 residues. Germline V CDR1 and CDR2: MRHNA, SNTAGT. This clone was detected once. The V and J genes are TRBV6-4 and TRBJ1-1; a weak D match, TRBD1 (5 bases). This TCR came from a woman between 45 and 60 years old who had recovered from COVID-19. Source material: peripheral blood. The CDR3 DNA sequence: TGTGCCAGCAGTGAGCCGACAGAATGGATCGCTGAAGCTTTCTTT. Protein sequence: CASSEPTEWIAEAFF.